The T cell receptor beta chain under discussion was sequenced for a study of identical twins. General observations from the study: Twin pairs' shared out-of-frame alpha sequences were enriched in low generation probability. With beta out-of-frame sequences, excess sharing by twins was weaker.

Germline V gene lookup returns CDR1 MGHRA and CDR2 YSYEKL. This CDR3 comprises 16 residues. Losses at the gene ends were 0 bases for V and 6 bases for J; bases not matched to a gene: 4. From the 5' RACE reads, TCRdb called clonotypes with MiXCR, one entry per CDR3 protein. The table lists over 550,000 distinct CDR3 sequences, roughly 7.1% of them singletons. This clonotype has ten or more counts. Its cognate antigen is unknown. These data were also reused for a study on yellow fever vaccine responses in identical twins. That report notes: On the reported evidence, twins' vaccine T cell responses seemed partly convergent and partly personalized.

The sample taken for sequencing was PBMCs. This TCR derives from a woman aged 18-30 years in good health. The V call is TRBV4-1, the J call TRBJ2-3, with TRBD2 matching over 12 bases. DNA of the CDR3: TGCGCCAGCAGCCAAGATACTAGCGGGGGGTTGGATACGCAGTATTTT. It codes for CASSQDTSGGLDTQYF.